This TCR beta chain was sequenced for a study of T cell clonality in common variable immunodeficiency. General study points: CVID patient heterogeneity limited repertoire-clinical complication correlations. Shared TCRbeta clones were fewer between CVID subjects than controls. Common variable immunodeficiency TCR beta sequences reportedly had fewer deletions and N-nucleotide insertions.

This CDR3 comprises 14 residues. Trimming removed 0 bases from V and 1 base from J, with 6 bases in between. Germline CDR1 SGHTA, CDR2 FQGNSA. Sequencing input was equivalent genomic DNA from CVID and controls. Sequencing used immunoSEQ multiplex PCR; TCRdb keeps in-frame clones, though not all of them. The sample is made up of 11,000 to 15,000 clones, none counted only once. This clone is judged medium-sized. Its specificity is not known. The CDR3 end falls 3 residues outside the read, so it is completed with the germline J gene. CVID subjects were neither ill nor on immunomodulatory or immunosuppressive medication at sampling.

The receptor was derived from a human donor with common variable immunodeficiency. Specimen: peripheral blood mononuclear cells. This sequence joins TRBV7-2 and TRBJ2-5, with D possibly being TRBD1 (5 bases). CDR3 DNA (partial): TGTGCCAGCAGCTTAGCAGGGGCCCAAGAGACC. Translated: CASSLAGAQET. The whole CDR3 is CASSLAGAQETQYF.